This paragraph reports one T cell receptor beta chain. This entry is derived from a study of technical replicates of blood from several donors. From germline, CDR1 is LNHNV and CDR2 YYDKDF (reference sequence). The CDR3 totals 14 residues. V dropped 0 bases and J dropped 7 bases, with 10 bases sitting between them. Repertoires were generated with immunoSEQ multiplex PCR, while TCRdb's copy carries only in-frame clones and drops some. The sample shows 60,000 to 95,000 clones, 75% to 95% of them seen only once. This TCR was recovered from a human donor in good health. Some clones in this sample may be carry-over from other donors' samples. The rearrangement links TRBV15 to TRBJ1-5, with TRBD1 as a possible D gene (5 bases). The source material was T cells isolated from PBMCs. CDR3 nucleotides: TGTGCCACCAGCAGAGATGGGCAGGGACAGCCCCAGCATTTT. It translates to CATSRDGQGQPQHF.